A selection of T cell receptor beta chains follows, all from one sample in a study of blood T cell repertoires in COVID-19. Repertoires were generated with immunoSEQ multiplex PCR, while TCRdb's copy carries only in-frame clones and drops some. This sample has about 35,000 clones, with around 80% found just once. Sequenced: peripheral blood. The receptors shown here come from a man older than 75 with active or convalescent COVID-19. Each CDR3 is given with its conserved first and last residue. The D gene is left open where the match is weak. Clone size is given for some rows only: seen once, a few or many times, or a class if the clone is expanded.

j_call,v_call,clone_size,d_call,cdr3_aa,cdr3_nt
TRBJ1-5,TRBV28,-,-,CASSFPGQNQPQHF,TGTGCCAGCAGTTTCCCCGGACAGAATCAGCCCCAGCATTTT
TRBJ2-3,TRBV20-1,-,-,CSASRASGTDTQYF,TGCAGTGCTAGTAGGGCTAGCGGCACAGATACGCAGTATTTT
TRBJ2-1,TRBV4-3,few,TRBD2,CASSQDGIASGSYEQFF,TGCGCCAGCAGCCAAGATGGTATAGCTAGCGGGAGTTATGAGCAGTTCTTC
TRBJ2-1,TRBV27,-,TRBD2,CASSLVSGRPNEQFF,TGTGCCAGCAGTTTAGTCAGCGGGAGACCTAATGAGCAGTTCTTC
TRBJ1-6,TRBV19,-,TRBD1,CASSTSTGSASPLHF,TGTGCCAGTAGTACCTCGACAGGGTCGGCTTCACCCCTCCACTTT
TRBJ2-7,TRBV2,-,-,CASRYRVQGVYEQYF,TGTGCCAGCAGGTATCGGGTACAGGGTGTTTACGAGCAGTACTTC
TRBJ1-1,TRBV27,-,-,CASSLFRGTEAFF,TGTGCCAGCAGTTTATTCCGGGGGACTGAAGCTTTCTTT
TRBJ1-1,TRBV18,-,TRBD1,CASSGQGANTEAFF,TGTGCCAGCTCGGGACAGGGTGCGAACACTGAAGCTTTCTTT
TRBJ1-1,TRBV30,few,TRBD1,CATSPEDRGALNTEAFF,TGTGCCACGTCTCCCGAAGACAGGGGCGCTCTGAACACTGAAGCTTTCTTT
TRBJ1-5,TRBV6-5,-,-,CASSYAGGGNQPQHF,TGTGCCAGCAGTTACGCGGGGGGGGGCAATCAGCCCCAGCATTTT
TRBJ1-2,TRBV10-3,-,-,CAISGLGALSHGYTF,TGTGCCATCAGTGGATTGGGGGCGCTCAGTCATGGCTACACCTTC
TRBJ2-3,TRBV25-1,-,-,CASNGLGVGTDTQYF,TGTGCCAGCAACGGCCTAGGAGTGGGCACAGATACGCAGTATTTT
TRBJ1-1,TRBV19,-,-,CASSMRSLNTEAFF,TGTGCCAGTAGTATGAGGAGCTTGAACACTGAAGCTTTCTTT
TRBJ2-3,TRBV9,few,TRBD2,CASSVAGGSDTQYF,TGTGCCAGCAGCGTAGCGGGAGGTTCAGATACGCAGTATTTT
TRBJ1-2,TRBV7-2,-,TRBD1,CASSPPGQYHGYTF,TGTGCCAGCAGCCCCCCGGGACAGTATCATGGCTACACCTTC